This TCR beta chain was retrieved from a study of blood T cell repertoires in COVID-19. Original processing methods: Estimation of nucleated cell counts was performed using reference gene primer amplification. Here immunoSEQ multiplex PCR was the method, and the copy in TCRdb shows in-frame clones only, minus some. V and J calls and clone size are copied from that table; D and trimming were computed from the DNA. The table lists approximately 230,000 clones, 88% of them singletons. This clone was seen once. The origin of this receptor is a man at least 80 years old with acute or convalescent COVID-19. Sequences were obtained from peripheral blood.

The CDR3 DNA follows: TGTGCCAGCAGCTTATTGGGGGGGAGTGGCTACACCTTC. Protein product: CASSLLGGSGYTF. The chain combines TRBV7-3 with TRBJ1-2, with D possibly TRBD1 on 5 matching bases. Trimming cost V 2 bases and J 7 bases, with 11 bases left between them. CDR1 is SGHTA, CDR2 FQGTGA, per germline. The CDR3 contains 13 residues.